What follows describes a single TCR beta chain. This specimen belongs to a study of CD8 T cells in Susac syndrome. Random hexamers were used to reverse transcribe roughly 0.45 to 1 ug of RNA. TCR beta CDR3 was amplified by immunoSEQ multiplex PCR. This amplification extended across 54 Vbeta and 13 Jbeta segments. MiXCR, run by TCRdb on the immunoSEQ multiplex PCR reads, gives a single entry per CDR3 protein. The sample has 200,000 or so distinct CDR3 sequences; about 95% are singletons. The CDR3 runs to 13 residues. The V end lost 0 bases, the J end lost 1 base, and 5 bases lay between the germline ends. Germline V gene data show CDR1 as SGHRS and CDR2 as YFSETQ. Those who served as multiple sclerosis controls were treatment-naive patients with stable or active relapsing-remitting disease.

The sequence came from a human donor with multiple sclerosis. Sequenced sample: CD4+ T cells from PBMCs. V and J are TRBV5-1 and TRBJ2-7; D gene unclear. CDR3 protein: CASSLAVSYEQYF. The CDR3 DNA reads as TGCGCCAGCAGCTTGGCTGTGTCCTACGAGCAGTACTTC.